This TCR beta chain was captured by sequencing in a study of T cell responses to AZD1222 COVID-19 vaccine. The CDR3 spans 14 residues. The germline gives CDR1 LNHDA, CDR2 SQIVND (reference sequence). V lost 4 bases, J lost 4 bases, and 10 bases lay in between. The study, taken as a whole, reports: Nearly half of the spike-specific TCRs reportedly recognize variant regions that carry no mutations.

Turning to this clone: Its matching antigen is unknown.

Some clones are missing from TCRdb's copy, which holds only in-frame ones; the method was immunoSEQ multiplex PCR. Of roughly 150,000 clones listed, over 75% were seen once; the top ten hold around 4.7%. The sample here was peripheral blood, taken on day 0 of AZD1222 vaccination. The clonotype originates from an adult in good health. The J gene is TRBJ2-2, the V gene TRBV19, with no clear D. The CDR3 DNA is TGTGCCAGTAGTAGGGAATTGGTCACCGGGGAGCTGTTTTTT. It codes for CASSRELVTGELFF.